This T cell receptor (beta chain) appears in the sequencing data of a study of blood T cell repertoires in COVID-19. Study summary: Donors in the United States, Italy and Spain gave samples during acute or convalescent COVID-19. From T cells, B-cell-depleted T cells, or PBMCs came the material, which was cDNA or gDNA.

Recruited during active infection, patients (from Seattle) were subsequently followed longitudinally. V was clipped by 3 bases and J by 1 base; unmatched bases: 20. Germline CDR1 is LNHDA and CDR2 is SQIVND (reference sequence). CDR3 length equals 21 residues. Method: immunoSEQ multiplex PCR; TCRdb's copy keeps in-frame clones and lacks some. The table records approximately 70,000 clones, approximately 73% of them present only once. The sample comprised peripheral blood. This TCR was recovered from a man aged 55 to 69 with COVID-19, enrolled during active disease. The chain joins TRBV19 to TRBJ2-1, with 8 bases aligning to TRBD2. The CDR3 here is CASSIRAAGVLLAESYNEQFF. In DNA, the CDR3 is TGTGCCAGTAGTATCAGGGCGGCAGGGGTCTTACTAGCGGAATCCTACAATGAGCAGTTCTTC.